The 8 T cell receptor beta chains below come from one sample, sequenced in a study of regulatory T cells in long-lasting Graves disease. According to the study, TCR beta libraries were built with iRepertoire HTBI primers and CDR3-region Arm-PCR. Using its own MiXCR run on the multiplex PCR reads, TCRdb lists one record per CDR3 protein. The sample records 400,000 to 500,000 distinct CDR3 sequences, 20% to 25% being singletons. Time point reported: persistent/refractory GD, antithyroid drugs over 5 years with positive TRAb. Construction of the TCR library relied on RNA isolated from PBMCs. The specimen comprised peripheral blood mononuclear cells (PBMCs), sampled when the disease was refractory, from a patient treated with antithyroid drugs. Receptor source: a female donor with Graves disease.

The chain uses TRBV18 and TRBJ2-2; D uncertain. Germline CDR1 KGHSH, CDR2 LQKENI. V lost 0 bases to trimming and J lost 5 bases, with 10 bases between them. CDR3 length: 15 residues. This chain's CDR3 is CASSPPGFRTGELFF. The CDR3 nucleotides are TGTGCCAGCTCACCACCAGGGTTCCGGACCGGGGAGCTGTTTTTT.

This clonotype has only a few counts. The J gene is TRBJ2-6, the V gene TRBV7-8; 8 bases fit TRBD1. The junction had 14 bases not matched to a gene; V was cut back by 7 bases and J by 0 bases. From germline, CDR1 is SGHVS and CDR2 FQNEAQ. There are 19 residues in the CDR3. The DNA for the CDR3 is TGTGCCAGCATCCGAACCCACGACAGGGGACCCTCTGGGGCCAACGTCCTGACTTTC. Its protein is CASIRTHDRGPSGANVLTF. Filled out from reference TRBV7-8 and TRBJ2-6, the complete variable domain reads GAGVSQSPRYKVAKRGQDVALRCDPISGHVSLFWYQQALGQGPEFLTYFQNEAQLDKSGLPSDRFFAERPEGSVSTLKIQRTQQEDSAVYLCASIRTHDRGPSGANVLTFGAGSRLTVL.

This clonotype appeared many times. The CDR3 is CASSLSSGSYEQYF. The CDR3 DNA reads TGTGCCAGCAGTTTGAGTAGCGGGAGCTACGAGCAGTACTTC. The gene calls are TRBV12-3 or TRBV12-4 and TRBJ2-7; the match to TRBD2 covers 9 bases. There are 14 residues in the CDR3. The V segment lost 3 bases and the J segment 3 bases; nucleotides outside the gene matches: 3.

The CDR3 DNA sequence: TGTGCCAGCAGGTCGCACTCGAGGACTGGGGCCAACGTCCTGACTTTC. The encoded protein is CASRSHSRTGANVLTF. The rearrangement joins TRBV7-9 to TRBJ2-6, with D uncertain. From germline, CDR1 is SEHNR and CDR2 FQNEAQ (reference sequence). With 6 bases removed from V and 2 bases from J, the gap between germline ends came to 14 bases. The CDR3 totals 16 residues.

The table lists this clonotype with a few counts. The V and J genes are TRBV4-1 and TRBJ2-2; 11 positions match TRBD2. With 8 bases clipped from V and 4 bases from J, the junction kept 15 bases outside the gene matches. Germline V gene sequence: CDR1 MGHRA, CDR2 YSYEKL. The CDR3 is 18 amino acids. The DNA for the CDR3 is TGCGCCAGCCGCGCGAGGGTACTAGCGGGAGTTGGCACCGGGGAGCTGTTTTTT. Its protein is CASRARVLAGVGTGELFF.

This clonotype was counted many times. The chain employs TRBV29-1 and TRBJ2-5, with no clear D. From germline, CDR1 is SQVTM and CDR2 ANQGSEA. This CDR3 has 12 residues. Trimming took 6 bases from V and 7 from J, leaving 15 bases between them. DNA for the CDR3: TGCAGCGTCGTCCAATATCGCGGGACCCAGTACTTC. This sequence encodes CSVVQYRGTQYF.

This clonotype was seen repeatedly, ten times or more. The J gene is TRBJ2-7, the V gene TRBV4-1; D remains unclear. V was shortened by 0 bases and J by 2 bases, with 8 bases between the two germline ends. Germline CDR1 MGHRA, CDR2 YSYEKL. The CDR3 sequence is 14 residues long. CDR3 in DNA: TGCGCCAGCAGCCAAGATCCGGTTACCTACGAGCAGTACTTC. Protein: CASSQDPVTYEQYF.

This sequence joins TRBV20-1 and TRBJ2-3; D not certain. V lost 6 bases, J lost 6 bases, and 10 bases lay in between. Germline V gives CDR1 DFQATT, CDR2 SNEGSKA (reference sequence). This CDR3 is built from 11 residues. The CDR3, as DNA: TGCAGTGCCATCCGGGTGGATACGCAGTATTTT. This sequence encodes CSAIRVDTQYF.